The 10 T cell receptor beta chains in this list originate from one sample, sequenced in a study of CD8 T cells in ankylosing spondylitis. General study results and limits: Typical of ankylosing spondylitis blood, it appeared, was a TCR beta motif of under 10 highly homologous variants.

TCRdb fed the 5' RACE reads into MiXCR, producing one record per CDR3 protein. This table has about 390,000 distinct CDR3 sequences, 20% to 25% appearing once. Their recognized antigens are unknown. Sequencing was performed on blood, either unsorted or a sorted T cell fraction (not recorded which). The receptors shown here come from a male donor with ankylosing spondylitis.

The CDR3 DNA reads as TGTGCCAGCAGCCCGGGCACCGCGACAGGGGTAATCACAGATACGCAGTATTTT. It yields the protein CASSPGTATGVITDTQYF. The chain combines TRBV6-1 with TRBJ2-3; TRBD1 agrees at 8 bases. V lost 6 bases to trimming and J lost 2 bases; unmatched junction nucleotides: 16. The V gene's germline CDR1 is MNHNS and CDR2 SASEGT. This CDR3 is built from 18 residues.

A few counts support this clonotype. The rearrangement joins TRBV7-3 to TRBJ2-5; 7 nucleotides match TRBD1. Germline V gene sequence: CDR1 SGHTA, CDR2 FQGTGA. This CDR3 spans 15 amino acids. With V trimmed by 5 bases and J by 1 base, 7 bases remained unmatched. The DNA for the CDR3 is TGTGCCAGCAGCGCTACGACAGGGACCCAAGAGACCCAGTACTTC. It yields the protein CASSATTGTQETQYF.

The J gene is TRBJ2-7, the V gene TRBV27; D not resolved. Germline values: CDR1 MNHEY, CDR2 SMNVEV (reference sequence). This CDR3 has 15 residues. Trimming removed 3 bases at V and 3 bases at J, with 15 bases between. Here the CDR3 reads CASSFLDGFYYEQYF. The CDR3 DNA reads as TGTGCCAGCAGTTTCCTGGACGGATTCTACTACGAGCAGTACTTC.

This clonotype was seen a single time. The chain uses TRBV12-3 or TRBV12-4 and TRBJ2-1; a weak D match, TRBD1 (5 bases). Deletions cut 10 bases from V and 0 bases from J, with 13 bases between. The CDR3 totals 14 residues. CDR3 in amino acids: CATHRLGSYNEQFF. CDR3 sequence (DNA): TGTGCCACACACAGGCTCGGCTCCTACAATGAGCAGTTCTTC.

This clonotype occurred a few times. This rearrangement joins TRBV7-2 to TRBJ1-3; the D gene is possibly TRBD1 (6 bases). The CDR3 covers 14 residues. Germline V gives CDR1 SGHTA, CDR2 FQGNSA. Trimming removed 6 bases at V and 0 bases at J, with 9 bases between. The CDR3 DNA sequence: TGTGCCAGCAGTCAACAGGGCTCTGGAAACACCATATATTTT. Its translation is CASSQQGSGNTIYF.

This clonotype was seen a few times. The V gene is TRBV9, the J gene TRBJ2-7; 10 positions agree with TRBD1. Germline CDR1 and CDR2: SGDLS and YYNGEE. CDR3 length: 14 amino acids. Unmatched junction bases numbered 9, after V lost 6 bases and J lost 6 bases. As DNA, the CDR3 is TGTGCCAGCACTACGGGGACAGGGGTGGGCGAGCAGTACTTC. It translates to CASTTGTGVGEQYF.

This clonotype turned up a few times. CDR3 DNA sequence: TGTGCCAGCAGTGAGCGCTACGAGCAGTACTTC. Protein: CASSERYEQYF. The rearrangement joins TRBV2 to TRBJ2-7; the D is unclear. Germline V gene sequence: CDR1 SNHLY, CDR2 FYNNEI. There are 11 residues in the CDR3. Trimming shortened V by 3 bases and J by 3 bases, and 3 bases separated the two germline ends.

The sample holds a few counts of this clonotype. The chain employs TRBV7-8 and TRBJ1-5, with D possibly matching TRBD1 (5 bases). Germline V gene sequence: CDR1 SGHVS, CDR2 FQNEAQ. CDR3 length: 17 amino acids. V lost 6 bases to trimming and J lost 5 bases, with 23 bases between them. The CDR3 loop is CASRPNGGVLRDQPQHF. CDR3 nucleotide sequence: TGTGCCAGCAGGCCCAATGGGGGGGTCCTGAGAGATCAGCCCCAGCATTTT.

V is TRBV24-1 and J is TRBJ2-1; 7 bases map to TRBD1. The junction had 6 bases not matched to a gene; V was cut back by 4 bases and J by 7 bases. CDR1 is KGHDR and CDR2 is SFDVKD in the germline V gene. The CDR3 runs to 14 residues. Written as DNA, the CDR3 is TGTGCCACCAGTGACCCCGGGACAGCAAATGAGCAGTTCTTC. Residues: CATSDPGTANEQFF.

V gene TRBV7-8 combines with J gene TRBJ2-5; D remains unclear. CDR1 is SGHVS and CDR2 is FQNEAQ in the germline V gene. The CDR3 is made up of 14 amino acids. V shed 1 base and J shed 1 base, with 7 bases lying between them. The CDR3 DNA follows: TGTGCCAGCAGCTTAGTTGGCACCCAAGAGACCCAGTACTTC. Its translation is CASSLVGTQETQYF.